This record looks at one T cell receptor beta chain sequence and its context. This CDR3 spans 14 amino acids. V lost 4 bases and J 5 bases, leaving 14 bases between the germline ends. Germline V gene sequence: CDR1 SNHLY, CDR2 FYNNEI. This entry belongs to a study of blood T cell repertoires in COVID-19. Study background: There were acute and convalescent COVID-19 samples, and they came from the United States, Italy and Spain. PBMCs, B-cell-depleted T cells, or T cells provided the cDNA or gDNA that made up the material.

Per the original methods: Reference gene primer amplification yielded estimated nucleated cell counts. Profiled with immunoSEQ multiplex PCR; TCRdb holds only in-frame clones, not every one. The D gene and trimming were derived from the DNA, and the V and J assignments and clone size from that table. The table has fewer than 500,000 clones, around 86% seen once. This chain uses TRBV2 with TRBJ2-5, with D possibly matching TRBD2 (5 bases). This sequence originates from a woman in her twenties or thirties with active or convalescent COVID-19. Sequenced input: peripheral blood. CDR3 in amino acids: CASSGLLQRETQYF. CDR3 nucleotide sequence: TGTGCCAGCAGTGGACTACTCCAGCGCGAGACCCAGTACTTC.